These 3 T cell receptor beta chains were all obtained from the same sample, sequenced in a study of CD8+ T cells in alopecia areata. Extracted RNA was reverse transcribed into cDNA, the sequencing template. The table came from immunoSEQ multiplex PCR; TCRdb's copy has only in-frame clones and leaves some out. This sample carries some 95,000 clones, 40% to 55% of them seen once, and the ten largest clones take roughly 0.83%. Material: CD4+ T cells sorted from blood. The origin of the receptors is a human donor with alopecia areata.

This rearrangement joins TRBV11-3 to TRBJ1-2; 7 nucleotides line up with TRBD1. The trim removed 5 bases at V and 4 bases at J, leaving 4 bases unmatched. CDR3 length: 13 residues. Looked up from germline, CDR1 is SGHNT and CDR2 is YENEEA. This CDR3 is CASSPGTVYGYTF. The CDR3 DNA sequence: TGTGCCAGCAGCCCCGGGACAGTCTATGGCTACACCTTC.

The chain links TRBV9 to TRBJ2-2; possible D gene TRBD1, 6 bases. Germline CDR1 reads SGDLS; CDR2 reads YYNGEE. The V and J ends lost 0 bases and 3 bases respectively, with 9 bases between them. The CDR3 covers 15 residues. CDR3 DNA sequence: TGTGCCAGCAGCGTAGCGGGACATTACACCGGGGAGCTGTTTTTT. It specifies CASSVAGHYTGELFF.

The V and J genes are TRBV28 and TRBJ1-2, with 10 bases identical to TRBD1. V trimming: 6 bases; J trimming: 4 bases; junction bases outside the gene matches: 11. The CDR3 sequence is 16 residues long. The germline V gene has CDR1 MDHEN and CDR2 SYDVKM. CDR3 protein: CASRLTPGQGIYGYTF. CDR3 DNA: TGTGCCAGCAGACTAACGCCGGGACAGGGGATCTATGGCTACACCTTC.